The 22 T cell receptor beta chains presented below share a single source sample, sequenced in a study of cytotoxic CD8 clonotypes in ibrutinib-treated CLL. Sequenced by immunoSEQ multiplex PCR; TCRdb stores in-frame clones only, minus some. The table records roughly 150,000 clones, about 80% of them present only once. The specimen was PBMCs, collected after 24 months of ibrutinib treatment. The source is a human donor with chronic lymphocytic leukemia.

The gene calls are TRBV7-2 and TRBJ1-5; 7 bases agree with TRBD1. J was trimmed by 6 bases and V by 5 bases; bases with no gene match: 4. This CDR3 has 13 amino acids. Germline lookup yields CDR1 SGHTA and CDR2 FQGNSA. For the CDR3, the DNA is TGTGCCAGCAGCCCAGGGGGGGGTCAGCCCCAGCATTTT. Translation: CASSPGGGQPQHF.

The rearrangement links TRBV19 to TRBJ1-2; D might be TRBD1 (5 bases). The CDR3 contains 15 residues. The V end lost 3 bases, the J end lost 3 bases, and 14 bases lay between the germline ends. Germline V gene lookup returns CDR1 LNHDA and CDR2 SQIVND (reference sequence). The CDR3 sequence: CASSIGAVPHYGYTF. The CDR3 DNA reads as TGTGCCAGTAGTATTGGGGCAGTCCCCCACTATGGCTACACCTTC.

This clone came up a few times. This chain uses TRBV7-3 with TRBJ2-7; 8 bases are a match to TRBD1. The length of the CDR3 is 14 residues. The V gene's germline CDR1 is SGHTA and CDR2 FQGTGA. Germline trimming cut 7 bases from V and 2 bases from J; bases unmatched to any gene: 7. As DNA, the CDR3 is TGTGCCAGCACCCTGGACAGGGAGCCCTACGAGCAGTACTTC. Protein sequence: CASTLDREPYEQYF.

The chain joins TRBV30 to TRBJ1-1, with D hard to call. Trimming took off 4 bases at V and 10 bases at J, with 10 bases between the two ends. The CDR3 totals 10 residues. The germline V gene has CDR1 GTSNPN and CDR2 SVGIG (reference sequence). CDR3 loop: CAWMQVSAFF. The CDR3 DNA sequence: TGTGCCTGGATGCAGGTCTCAGCTTTCTTT.

The J gene is TRBJ1-2, the V gene TRBV6-4; TRBD1 is a possible D gene (5 bases). V lost 6 bases to trimming and J lost 8 bases, with 10 bases between them. The germline V gene encodes CDR1 MRHNA and CDR2 SNTAGT. The CDR3 sequence is 11 residues long. The CDR3 protein is CASREGNGYTF. As DNA, the CDR3 is TGTGCCAGCAGGGAGGGGAACGGCTACACCTTC.

The rearrangement uses TRBV7-2 and TRBJ2-7; 11 bases are shared with TRBD1. The CDR3 loop spans 14 amino acids. Trimming cost V 7 bases and J 1 base; bases outside gene matches: 3. Looked up from germline, CDR1 is SGHTA and CDR2 is FQGNSA. The CDR3 sequence: CASTRDRGSYEQYF. In DNA form, the CDR3 reads TGTGCCAGCACCCGGGACAGGGGGTCCTACGAGCAGTACTTC.

DNA of the CDR3: TGTGCCAGCAGCTCGGGCGGACAGGGCCACAATGAGCAGTTCTTC. Protein: CASSSGGQGHNEQFF. V is TRBV6-4 and J is TRBJ2-1; 8 bases match TRBD1. The CDR3 loop spans 15 amino acids. V was pared by 6 bases and J by 5 bases, with 9 bases of the junction left unmatched. Germline values: CDR1 MRHNA, CDR2 SNTAGT.

To note about this clone: Additional DNA sequences in this sample encode the identical CDR3. CDR3 amino acids: CASSPRDGNYGYTF. The CDR3 coding sequence is TGTGCCAGCTCACCGCGGGACGGCAACTATGGCTACACCTTC. The chain uses TRBV18 and TRBJ1-2; tentatively, D is TRBD1 (5 bases). V was trimmed by 3 bases and J by 2 bases, leaving 10 bases between them. The CDR3 covers 14 residues. Per the germline V gene, CDR1 is KGHSH and CDR2 is LQKENI.

The chain recombines TRBV5-4 with TRBJ1-6, with 7 nucleotides matching TRBD1. This CDR3 spans 16 amino acids. The ends lost 0 bases at V and 15 bases at J; junction bases unmatched: 15. Germline CDR1 reads SGHNT; CDR2 reads YYREEE (reference sequence). The CDR3 loop is CASSLGGTAPSSVLHF. DNA for the CDR3: TGTGCCAGCAGCTTGGGGGGGACAGCCCCCAGTTCGGTCCTCCACTTT.

V gene TRBV11-3 combines with J gene TRBJ2-7; 8 nucleotides agree with TRBD2. CDR1 and CDR2 from the germline V gene are SGHNT and YENEEA. The length of the CDR3 is 16 residues. Trimming removed 1 base from V and 4 bases from J; junction bases left unmatched: 9. CDR3 nucleotide sequence: TGTGCCAGCAGCTTAGCCGGAGGAGCGGGAGAGTACGAGCAGTACTTC. Amino acid sequence: CASSLAGGAGEYEQYF.

The rearrangement joins TRBV4-2 to TRBJ1-2, with D perhaps TRBD1 (5 bases). The CDR3 covers 14 residues. CDR1 and CDR2 from the germline V gene are LGHNA and YNFKEQ. The germline V and J ends were trimmed by 0 bases and 7 bases, with 12 bases remaining between them. CDR3 amino acids: CASSQEPEGFGYTF. Written as DNA, the CDR3 is TGTGCCAGCAGCCAAGAACCAGAGGGGTTTGGCTACACCTTC.

The chain employs TRBV4-2 and TRBJ2-3; tentative D call: TRBD2 (5 bases). V lost 3 bases to trimming and J lost 1 base, with 17 bases between them. CDR1 is LGHNA, CDR2 YNFKEQ, per germline. The CDR3 loop spans 17 amino acids. The CDR3 nucleotides read TGTGCCAGCAGCCAGGCCCAGACTACCCCTGGCACAGATACGCAGTATTTT. Translating it yields CASSQAQTTPGTDTQYF.

This chain connects TRBV2 to TRBJ1-1; the D is unclear. The CDR3 is made up of 12 amino acids. Per germline, CDR1 SNHLY and CDR2 FYNNEI. V was shortened by 4 bases and J by 8 bases, with 11 bases between the two germline ends. DNA for the CDR3: TGTGCCAGCAGTGGAGACGGACTAGAAGCTTTCTTT. As protein: CASSGDGLEAFF.

The J gene is TRBJ2-5, the V gene TRBV7-2; 8 bases match TRBD2. Germline values: CDR1 SGHTA, CDR2 FQGNSA. V trimming: 3 bases; J trimming: 3 bases; junction bases outside the gene matches: 6. The CDR3 consists of 15 residues. Written as DNA, the CDR3 is TGTGCCAGCAGCTTGGCCGGGACTAGGGAAGAGACCCAGTACTTC. This codes for CASSLAGTREETQYF.

V and J are TRBV18 and TRBJ1-5, with D possibly being TRBD1 (6 bases). CDR1 and CDR2 (germline): KGHSH, LQKENI. CDR3 length: 16 amino acids. V gave up 2 bases and J gave up 3 bases, with 14 bases separating them. The CDR3 loop reads CASSPKQGDPNQPQHF. In DNA form, the CDR3 reads TGTGCCAGCTCACCAAAACAGGGTGACCCCAATCAGCCCCAGCATTTT.

V and J are TRBV28 and TRBJ1-5; D is perhaps TRBD1 (5 bases). V was cut by 8 bases and J by 0 bases, with 11 bases left in between. The CDR3 is 14 amino acids. Germline loops: CDR1 MDHEN, CDR2 SYDVKM. The DNA for the CDR3 is TGTGCCAGCCTCGGGGCATATAGCAATCAGCCCCAGCATTTT. This gives the protein CASLGAYSNQPQHF.

DNA for the CDR3: TGTGCCTGGAGTGTACTGGGGAACACTGAAGCTTTCTTT. Translating it yields CAWSVLGNTEAFF. The V gene is TRBV30, the J gene TRBJ1-1, with D unclear. This CDR3 spans 13 amino acids. The germline gives CDR1 GTSNPN, CDR2 SVGIG (reference sequence). Trimming left V 0 bases short and J 1 base short, with 6 bases between.

The rearrangement joins TRBV15 to TRBJ2-5; a possible D gene is TRBD1 (5 bases). The CDR3 has 15 residues. Trimming removed 0 bases at V and 4 bases at J, with 12 bases between. Germline CDR1 is LNHNV and CDR2 is YYDKDF (reference sequence). The CDR3 DNA is TGTGCCACCAGCAGAGACCCAGGGTGGGGAGAGACCCAGTACTTC. Residues: CATSRDPGWGETQYF.

In this sample, this clone turned up a few times. This sequence joins TRBV11-1 and TRBJ2-7, with 7 bases identical to TRBD2. The germline gives CDR1 SGHAT, CDR2 FQDESV (reference sequence). The CDR3 spans 17 residues. The J segment lost 2 bases and the V segment lost 5 bases, leaving 15 bases of the junction unmatched. DNA of the CDR3: TGTGCCAGCAGCCCTGGGAGGGGAAAGGGGAACCCCTACGAGCAGTACTTC. Translation gives CASSPGRGKGNPYEQYF.

The rearrangement joins TRBV7-2 to TRBJ2-3; D unresolved. Germline CDR1 is SGHTA and CDR2 is FQGNSA. V lost 3 bases, J lost 5 bases, and 6 bases lay in between. The CDR3 contains 12 residues. The chain's CDR3 is CASSLDGDTQYF. The CDR3 nucleotides read TGTGCCAGCAGCTTGGATGGAGATACGCAGTATTTT.

The gene calls are TRBV6-5 and TRBJ1-4; D is unclear. CDR1 is MNHEY and CDR2 is SVGAGI in the germline V gene. Trimming shortened V by 0 bases and J by 7 bases, and 12 bases separated the two germline ends. The CDR3 length is 15 residues. The CDR3 loop reads CASSYSGRFGEKLFF. The CDR3 region has the DNA TGTGCCAGCAGTTACTCGGGGAGGTTTGGTGAAAAACTGTTTTTT.

The gene calls are TRBV27 and TRBJ2-7; tentatively, D is TRBD1 or TRBD2 (5 bases each). The CDR3 covers 8 residues. Per germline, CDR1 MNHEY and CDR2 SMNVEV (reference sequence). Trimming took off 8 bases at V and 9 bases at J, with 5 bases between the two ends. The CDR3 DNA reads TGTGCCAGCGGGGGGCAGTACTTC. This codes for CASGGQYF.